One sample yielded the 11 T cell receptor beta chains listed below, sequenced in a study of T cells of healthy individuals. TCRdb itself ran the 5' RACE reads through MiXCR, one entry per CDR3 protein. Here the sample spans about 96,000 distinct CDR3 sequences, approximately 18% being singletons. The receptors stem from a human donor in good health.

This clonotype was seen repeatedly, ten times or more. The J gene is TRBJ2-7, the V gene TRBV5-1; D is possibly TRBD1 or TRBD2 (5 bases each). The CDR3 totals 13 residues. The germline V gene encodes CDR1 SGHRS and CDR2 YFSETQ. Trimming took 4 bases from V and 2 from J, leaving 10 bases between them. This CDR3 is CASSPGLTYEQYF. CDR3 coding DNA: TGCGCCAGCAGCCCGGGGCTAACCTACGAGCAGTACTTC.

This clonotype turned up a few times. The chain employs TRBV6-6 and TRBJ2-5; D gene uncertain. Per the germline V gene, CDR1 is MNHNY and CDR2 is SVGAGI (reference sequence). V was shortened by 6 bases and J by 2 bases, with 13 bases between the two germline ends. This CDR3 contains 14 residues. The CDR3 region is CASRMGSLQETQYF. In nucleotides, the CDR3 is TGTGCCAGCAGGATGGGCTCCTTACAAGAGACCCAGTACTTC.

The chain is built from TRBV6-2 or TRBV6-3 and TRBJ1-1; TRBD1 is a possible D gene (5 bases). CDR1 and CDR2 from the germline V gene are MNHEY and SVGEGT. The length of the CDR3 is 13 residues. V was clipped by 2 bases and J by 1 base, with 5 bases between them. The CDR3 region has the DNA TGTGCCAGCAGTTACGGGGGGAACACTGAAGCTTTCTTT. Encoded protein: CASSYGGNTEAFF.

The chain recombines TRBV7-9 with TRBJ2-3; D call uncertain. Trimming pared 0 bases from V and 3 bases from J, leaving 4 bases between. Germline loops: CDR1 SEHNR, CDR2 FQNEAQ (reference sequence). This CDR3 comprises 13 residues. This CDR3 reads CASSLALTDTQYF. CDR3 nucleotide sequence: TGTGCCAGCAGCTTAGCGTTAACAGATACGCAGTATTTT. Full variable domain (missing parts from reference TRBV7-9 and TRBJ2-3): DTGVSQNPRHKITKRGQNVTFRCDPISEHNRLYWYRQTLGQGPEFLTYFQNEAQLEKSRLLSDRFSAERPKGSFSTLEIQRTEQGDSAMYLCASSLALTDTQYFGPGTRLTVL.

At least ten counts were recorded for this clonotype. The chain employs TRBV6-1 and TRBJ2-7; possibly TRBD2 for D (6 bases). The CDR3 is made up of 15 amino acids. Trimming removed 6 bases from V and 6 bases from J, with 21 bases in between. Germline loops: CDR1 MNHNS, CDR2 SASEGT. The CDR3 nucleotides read TGTGCCAGCAGGGGAGAACATTCCCTCGGGGGCGAGCAGTACTTC. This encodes CASRGEHSLGGEQYF.

Here the CDR3 reads CASTPQGYEQYF. As DNA, the CDR3 is TGTGCCAGCACCCCCCAAGGGTACGAGCAGTACTTC. The chain links TRBV7-8 to TRBJ2-7; no definite D call. Trimming left V 7 bases short and J 4 bases short, with 11 bases between. The CDR3 runs to 12 residues. In germline, CDR1 is SGHVS, CDR2 FQNEAQ.

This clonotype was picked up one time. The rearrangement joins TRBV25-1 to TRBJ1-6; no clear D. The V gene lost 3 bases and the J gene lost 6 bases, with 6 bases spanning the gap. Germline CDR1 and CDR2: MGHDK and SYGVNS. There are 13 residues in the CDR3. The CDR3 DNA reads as TGTGCCAGCAGTGACGGGTTTAATTCACCCCTCCACTTT. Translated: CASSDGFNSPLHF.

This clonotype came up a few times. The CDR3 DNA reads TGTGCCAGCACTCCATTTCTGGCTAGCGGGAGTGATGAGCAGTTCTTC. Amino acid sequence: CASTPFLASGSDEQFF. The chain employs TRBV6-2 or TRBV6-3 and TRBJ2-1, with 10 bases matching TRBD2. The CDR3 has 16 residues. In germline, CDR1 is MNHEY, CDR2 SVGEGT. Losses at the gene ends were 7 bases for V and 8 bases for J; bases not matched to a gene: 14.

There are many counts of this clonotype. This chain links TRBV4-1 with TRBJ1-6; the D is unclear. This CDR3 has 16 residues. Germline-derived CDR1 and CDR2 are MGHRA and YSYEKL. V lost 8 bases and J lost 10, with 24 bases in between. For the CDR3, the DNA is TGCGCCAGCGCTATCGCGTGGGTCGGGGTAGGGTCACCCCTCCACTTT. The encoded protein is CASAIAWVGVGSPLHF.

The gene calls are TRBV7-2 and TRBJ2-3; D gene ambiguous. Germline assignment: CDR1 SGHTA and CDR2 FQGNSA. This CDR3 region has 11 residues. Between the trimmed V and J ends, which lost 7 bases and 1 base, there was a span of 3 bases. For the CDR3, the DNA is TGTGCCAGCACCCGCACAGATACGCAGTATTTT. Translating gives CASTRTDTQYF.

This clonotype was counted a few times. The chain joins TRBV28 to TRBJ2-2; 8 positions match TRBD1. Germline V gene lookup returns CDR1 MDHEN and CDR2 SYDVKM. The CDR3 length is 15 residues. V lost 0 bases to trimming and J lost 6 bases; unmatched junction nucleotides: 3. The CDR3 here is CASSLWQGAAGELFF. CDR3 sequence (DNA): TGTGCCAGCAGTTTATGGCAGGGGGCGGCCGGGGAGCTGTTTTTT.